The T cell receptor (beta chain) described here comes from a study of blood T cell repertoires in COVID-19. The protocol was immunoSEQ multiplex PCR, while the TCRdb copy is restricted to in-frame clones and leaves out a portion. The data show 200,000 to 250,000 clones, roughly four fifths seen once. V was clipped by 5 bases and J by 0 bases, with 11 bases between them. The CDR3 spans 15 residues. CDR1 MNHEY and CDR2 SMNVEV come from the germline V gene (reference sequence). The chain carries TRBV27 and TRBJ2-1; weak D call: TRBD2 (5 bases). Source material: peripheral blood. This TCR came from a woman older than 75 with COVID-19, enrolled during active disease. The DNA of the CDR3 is TGTGCCAGCAGTCCATGGGGAGACTCCTACAATGAGCAGTTCTTC. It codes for CASSPWGDSYNEQFF.